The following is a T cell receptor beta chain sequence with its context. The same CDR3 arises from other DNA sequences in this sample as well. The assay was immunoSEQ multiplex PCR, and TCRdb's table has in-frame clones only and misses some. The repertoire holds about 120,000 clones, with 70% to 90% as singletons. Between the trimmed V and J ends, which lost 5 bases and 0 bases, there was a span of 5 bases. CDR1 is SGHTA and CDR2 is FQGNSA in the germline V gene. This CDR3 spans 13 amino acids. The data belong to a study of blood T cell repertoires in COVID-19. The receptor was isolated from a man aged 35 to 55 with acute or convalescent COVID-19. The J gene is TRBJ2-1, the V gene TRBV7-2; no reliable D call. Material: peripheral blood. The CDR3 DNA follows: TGTGCCAGCAGCCCCAACTCCTACAATGAGCAGTTCTTC. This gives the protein CASSPNSYNEQFF.